The rows below give T cell receptor beta chains drawn from one sample of a study of OX40 agonist ivuxolimab in advanced cancers. Profiled with immunoSEQ multiplex PCR; TCRdb holds only in-frame clones, not every one. In the table there are some 71,000 clones, around 82% of which are singletons. This material consisted of CD4+ or CD8+ T cells sorted from blood, taken in a trial of the OX40 agonist ivuxolimab. These receptors were obtained from an adult with an advanced solid tumor such as melanoma, head and neck, liver or kidney cancer. Each CDR3 is given without its conserved first and last residue.

v_call cdr3_aa
TRBV4-3 ASSQGLGTHNEQF
TRBV28 ASKNLPGQGTYNEQF
TRBV15 ATRSQPNSNQPQH
TRBV29-1 SVVEEAGAF
TRBV11-3 ASSIGLAFRTPWAYEQY
TRBV19 ASSPRFSGPYGYT
TRBV7-8 ASRAQGLGTGELF
TRBV6-6 ASRHRGGFTEAF
TRBV29-1 SVEDGVRGETQY
TRBV6-6 ASSRDRLYNSPLH
TRBV7-7 ASSFYGQRTNQPQH
TRBV7-7 ASSLGLFGDTQY
TRBV2 ASSERGATGLEKLF
TRBV27 ASSRRAQETQY
TRBV28 ASSLAGTPVGYGYT
TRBV14 ASTLRDRGLRNQPQH
TRBV9 ASTPRGASGNTIY
TRBV7-9 ASSLTGTEQY
TRBV7-3 ASSLTAGAETQY
TRBV9 ASSLSTDTQY
TRBV5-1 ASSLSSGMNTEAF
TRBV7-8 ASSNRDRGTAF
TRBV7-8 ASSPHDQPQH
TRBV5-6 ASSLQGADTQY
TRBV5-1 ASSLGGSSYNEQF
TRBV7-2 ASSLVAERELF
TRBV11-2 ASSRYRGLGNTIY
TRBV10-3 AATSGSRHEQF
TRBV5-4 ASRGEGTYGYT
TRBV7-2 ASSRDIAAYEQY
TRBV19 ASSIANTGELF
TRBV6-5 ASSRLGFYEQY
TRBV19 ASSDTGRSYEQY
TRBV9 ASSPMGTGEQY
TRBV27 ASSLSGVLDTEAF
TRBV10-3 AISAYGAPGNTIY
TRBV28 ASSSAGQVGAYGYT
TRBV4-2 ASSQEDMNGYT
TRBV5-1 ACSSGLGQGTYEQY
TRBV5-1 ASSSQGGNTEAF
TRBV2 ASSENRGGFYT
TRBV5-4 ASSLALAGGPDTQY
TRBV6-1 ASSEILASGGKETQY
TRBV5-1 ASSLGSGGNQPQH
TRBV6-5 ASSYGWTVRVGAF
TRBV7-9 ASSYRLAGVGNEQF
TRBV6-6 ASTGQSYNSPLH
TRBV9 ASSAFGSGNTEAF
TRBV29-1 SVGGGDRTTNEKLF
TRBV5-4 ASSLEEETQY
TRBV11-2 ASSLDRVLAGELF
TRBV7-3 ASSLYPLSRGPVSGANVLT
TRBV4-3 ASSQDWASAEAF
TRBV18 ASSPELDYEQY
TRBV9 ASSVAGQSTQY
TRBV5-6 ASSFSGTDTQY
TRBV18 ASSPTVRRTEAF
TRBV7-8 ASSGGVGRSWPQH